This TCR beta chain comes out of a study of blood T cell repertoires in COVID-19. Trimming removed 8 bases from V and 5 bases from J, with 15 bases in between. Per germline, CDR1 MNHEY and CDR2 SVGAGI. This CDR3 has 13 residues. Libraries were prepared by immunoSEQ multiplex PCR; TCRdb keeps only in-frame clonotypes and omits some of them. This sample has fewer than 200,000 clones, with approximately 80% found just once. This clonotype was sampled from a woman between 45 and 60 years old who had recovered from COVID-19. The chain recombines TRBV6-5 with TRBJ2-5; D gene unclear. The specimen sequenced was PBMCs or T cells enriched from blood (not recorded which). The chain's CDR3 is CASDFQASETQYF. CDR3 DNA sequence: TGTGCCAGCGATTTTCAGGCCTCCGAGACCCAGTACTTC.